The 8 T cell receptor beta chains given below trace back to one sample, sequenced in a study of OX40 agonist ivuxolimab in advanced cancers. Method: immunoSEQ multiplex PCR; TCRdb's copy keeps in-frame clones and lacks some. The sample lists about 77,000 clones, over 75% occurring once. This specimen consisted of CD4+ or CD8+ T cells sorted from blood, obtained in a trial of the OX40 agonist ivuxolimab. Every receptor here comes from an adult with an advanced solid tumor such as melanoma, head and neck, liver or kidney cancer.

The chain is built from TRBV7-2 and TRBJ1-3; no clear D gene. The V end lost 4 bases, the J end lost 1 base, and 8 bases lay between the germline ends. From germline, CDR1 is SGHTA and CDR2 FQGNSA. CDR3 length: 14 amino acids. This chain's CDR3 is CASSSARSGNTIYF. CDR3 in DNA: TGTGCCAGCAGCTCCGCCCGTTCTGGAAACACCATATATTTT.

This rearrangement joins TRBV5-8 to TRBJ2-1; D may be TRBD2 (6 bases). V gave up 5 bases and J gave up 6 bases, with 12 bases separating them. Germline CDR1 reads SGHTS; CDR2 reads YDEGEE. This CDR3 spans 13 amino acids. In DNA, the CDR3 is TGTGCCAGCAGAGATCCCGGGAGCAATGAGCAGTTCTTC. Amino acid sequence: CASRDPGSNEQFF.

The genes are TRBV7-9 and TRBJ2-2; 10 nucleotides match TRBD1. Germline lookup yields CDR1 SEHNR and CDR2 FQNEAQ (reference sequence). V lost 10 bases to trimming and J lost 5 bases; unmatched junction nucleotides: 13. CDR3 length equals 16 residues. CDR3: CATAGTGVVGTGELFF. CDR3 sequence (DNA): TGTGCCACCGCCGGGACAGGGGTTGTAGGAACCGGGGAGCTGTTTTTT.

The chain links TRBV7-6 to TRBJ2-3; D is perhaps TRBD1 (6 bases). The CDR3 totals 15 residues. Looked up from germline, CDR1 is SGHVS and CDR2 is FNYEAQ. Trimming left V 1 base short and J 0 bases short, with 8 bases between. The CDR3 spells CASSLGQASTDTQYF. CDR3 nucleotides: TGTGCCAGCAGCTTAGGACAGGCAAGCACAGATACGCAGTATTTT.

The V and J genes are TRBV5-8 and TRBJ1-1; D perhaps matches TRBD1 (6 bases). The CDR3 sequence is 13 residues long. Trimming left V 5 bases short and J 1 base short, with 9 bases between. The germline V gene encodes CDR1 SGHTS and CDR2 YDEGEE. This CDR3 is CASRQGTNTEAFF. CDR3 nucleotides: TGTGCCAGCAGGCAGGGGACGAACACTGAAGCTTTCTTT. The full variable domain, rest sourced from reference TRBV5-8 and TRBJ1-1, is EAGVTQSPTHLIKTRGQQATLRCSPISGHTSVYWYQQALGLGLQFLLWYDEGEERNRGNFPPRFSGRQFPNYSSELNVNALELEDSALYLCASRQGTNTEAFFGQGTRLTVV.

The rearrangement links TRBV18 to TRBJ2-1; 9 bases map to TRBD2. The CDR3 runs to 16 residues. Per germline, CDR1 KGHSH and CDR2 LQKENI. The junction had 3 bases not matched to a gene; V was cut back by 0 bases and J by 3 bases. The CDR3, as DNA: TGTGCCAGCTCACCACCGGGACTAGCAAACTACAATGAGCAGTTCTTC. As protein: CASSPPGLANYNEQFF. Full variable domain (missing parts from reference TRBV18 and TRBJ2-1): NAGVMQNPRHLVRRRGQEARLRCSPMKGHSHVYWYRQLPEEGLKFMVYLQKENIIDESGMPKERFSAEFPKEGPSILRIQQVVRGDSAAYFCASSPPGLANYNEQFFGPGTRLTVL.

The CDR3 reads CASSQTLLAGGYEQYF. CDR3 in DNA: TGTGCCAGCAGTCAAACGCTACTAGCGGGGGGTTACGAGCAGTACTTC. This chain joins TRBV2 and TRBJ2-7; 12 bases are shared with TRBD2. V shed 5 bases, J shed 4 bases, and the junction held 9 bases outside the gene matches. The germline V gene encodes CDR1 SNHLY and CDR2 FYNNEI. CDR3 length: 16 residues.

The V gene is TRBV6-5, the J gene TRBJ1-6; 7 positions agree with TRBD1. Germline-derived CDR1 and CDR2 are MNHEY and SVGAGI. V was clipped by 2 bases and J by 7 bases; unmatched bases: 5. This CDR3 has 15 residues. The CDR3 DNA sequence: TGTGCCAGCAGTTACGCAGGGACAGTGAATTCACCCCTCCACTTT. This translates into CASSYAGTVNSPLHF.